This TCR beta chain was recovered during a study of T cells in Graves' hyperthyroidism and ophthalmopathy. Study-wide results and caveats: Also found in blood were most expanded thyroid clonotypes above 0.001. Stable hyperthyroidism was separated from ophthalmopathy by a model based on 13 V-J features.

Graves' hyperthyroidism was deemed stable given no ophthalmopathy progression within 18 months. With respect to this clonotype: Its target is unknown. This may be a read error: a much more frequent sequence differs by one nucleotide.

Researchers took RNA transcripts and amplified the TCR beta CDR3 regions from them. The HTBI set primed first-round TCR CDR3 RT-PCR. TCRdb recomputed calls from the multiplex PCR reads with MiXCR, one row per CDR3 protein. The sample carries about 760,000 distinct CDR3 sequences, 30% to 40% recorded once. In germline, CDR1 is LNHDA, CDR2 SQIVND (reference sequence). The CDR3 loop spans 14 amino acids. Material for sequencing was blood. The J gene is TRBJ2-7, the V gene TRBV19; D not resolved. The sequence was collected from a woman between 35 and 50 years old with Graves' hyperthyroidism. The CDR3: CVSSRFRAGDEQYF. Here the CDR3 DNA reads TGTGTCAGTAGTCGTTTTCGGGCTGGGGACGAGCAGTACTTC.